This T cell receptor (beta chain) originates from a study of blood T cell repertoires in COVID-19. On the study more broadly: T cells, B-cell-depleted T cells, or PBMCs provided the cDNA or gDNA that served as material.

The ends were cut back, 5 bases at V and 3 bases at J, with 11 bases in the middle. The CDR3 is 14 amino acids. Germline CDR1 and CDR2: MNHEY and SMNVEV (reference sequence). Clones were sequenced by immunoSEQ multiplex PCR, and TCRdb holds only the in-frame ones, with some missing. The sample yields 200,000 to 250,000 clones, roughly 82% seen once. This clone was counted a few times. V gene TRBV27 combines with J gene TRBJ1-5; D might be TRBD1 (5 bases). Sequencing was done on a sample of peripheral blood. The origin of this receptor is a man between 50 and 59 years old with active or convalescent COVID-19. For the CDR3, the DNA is TGTGCCAGCAGTCCGCAGGGCCTCAATCAGCCCCAGCATTTT. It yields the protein CASSPQGLNQPQHF.